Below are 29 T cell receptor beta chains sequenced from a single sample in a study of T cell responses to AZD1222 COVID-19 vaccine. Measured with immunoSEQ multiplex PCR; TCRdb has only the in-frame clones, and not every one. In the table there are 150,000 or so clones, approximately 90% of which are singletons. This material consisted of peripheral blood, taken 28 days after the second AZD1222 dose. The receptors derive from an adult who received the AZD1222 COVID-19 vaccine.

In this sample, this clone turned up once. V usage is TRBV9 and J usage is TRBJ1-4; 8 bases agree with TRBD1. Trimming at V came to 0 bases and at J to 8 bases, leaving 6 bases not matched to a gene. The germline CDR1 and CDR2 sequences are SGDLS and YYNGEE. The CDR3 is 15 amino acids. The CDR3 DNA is TGTGCCAGCAGCGTAGGGGGCACAGGGGGGGAAAAACTGTTTTTT. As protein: CASSVGGTGGEKLFF. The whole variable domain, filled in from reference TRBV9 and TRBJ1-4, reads DSGVTQTPKHLITATGQRVTLRCSPRSGDLSVYWYQQSLDQGLQFLIQYYNGEERAKGNILERFSAQQFPDLHSELNLSSLELGDSALYFCASSVGGTGGEKLFFGSGTQLSVL.

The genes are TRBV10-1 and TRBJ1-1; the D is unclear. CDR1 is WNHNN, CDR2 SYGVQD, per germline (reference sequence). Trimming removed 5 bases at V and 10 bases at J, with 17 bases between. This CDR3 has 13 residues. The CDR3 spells CASSTPGGRRAFF. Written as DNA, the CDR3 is TGCGCCAGCAGTACCCCAGGAGGCCGAAGAGCTTTCTTT.

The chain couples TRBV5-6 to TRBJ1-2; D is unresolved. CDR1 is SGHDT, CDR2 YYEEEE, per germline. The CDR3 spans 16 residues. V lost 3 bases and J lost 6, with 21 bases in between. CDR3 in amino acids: CASSWGGTKLSDGYTF. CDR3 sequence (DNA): TGTGCCAGCAGCTGGGGAGGCACCAAACTATCGGATGGCTACACCTTC.

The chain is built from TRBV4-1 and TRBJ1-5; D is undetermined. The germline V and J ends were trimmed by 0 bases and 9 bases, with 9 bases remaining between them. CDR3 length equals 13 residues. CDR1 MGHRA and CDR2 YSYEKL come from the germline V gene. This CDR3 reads CASSQDFRRPQHF. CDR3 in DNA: TGCGCCAGCAGCCAAGACTTCCGACGGCCCCAGCATTTT.

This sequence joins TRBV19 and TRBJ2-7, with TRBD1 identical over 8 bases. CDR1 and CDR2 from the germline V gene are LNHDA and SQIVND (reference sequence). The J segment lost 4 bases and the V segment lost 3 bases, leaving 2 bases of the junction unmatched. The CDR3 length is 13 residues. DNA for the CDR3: TGTGCCAGTAGTATCGGACAGGGTTACGAGCAGTACTTC. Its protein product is CASSIGQGYEQYF.

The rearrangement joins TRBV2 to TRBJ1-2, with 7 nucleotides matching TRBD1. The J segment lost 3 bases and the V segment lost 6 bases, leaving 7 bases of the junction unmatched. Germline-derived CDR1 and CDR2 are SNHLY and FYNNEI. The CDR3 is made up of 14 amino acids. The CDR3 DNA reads TGTGCCAGCAGCTTCACAGGGGTCTACTATGGCTACACCTTC. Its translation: CASSFTGVYYGYTF.

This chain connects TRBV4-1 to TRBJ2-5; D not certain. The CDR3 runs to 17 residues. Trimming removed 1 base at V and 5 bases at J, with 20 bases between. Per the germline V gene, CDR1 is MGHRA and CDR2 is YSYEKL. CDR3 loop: CASSQGASLTFRETQYF. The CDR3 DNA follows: TGCGCCAGCAGCCAAGGAGCCTCTCTAACCTTCCGTGAGACCCAGTACTTC.

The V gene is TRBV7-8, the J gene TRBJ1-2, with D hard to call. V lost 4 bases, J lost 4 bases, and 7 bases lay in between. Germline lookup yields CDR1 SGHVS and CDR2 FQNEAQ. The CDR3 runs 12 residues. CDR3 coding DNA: TGTGCCAGCAGCTCTTCCAGCTATGGCTACACCTTC. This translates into CASSSSSYGYTF.

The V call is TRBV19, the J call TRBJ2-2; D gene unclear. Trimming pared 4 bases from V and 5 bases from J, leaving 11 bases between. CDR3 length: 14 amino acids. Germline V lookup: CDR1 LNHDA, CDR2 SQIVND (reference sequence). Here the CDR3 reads CASSKRQVTGELFF. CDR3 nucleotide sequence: TGTGCCAGTAGTAAGCGCCAAGTAACCGGGGAGCTGTTTTTT.

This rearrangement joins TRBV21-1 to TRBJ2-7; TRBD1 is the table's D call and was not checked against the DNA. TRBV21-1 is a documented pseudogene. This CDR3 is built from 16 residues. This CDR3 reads CASSKAGQGALYEQYF. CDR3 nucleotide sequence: TGTGCCAGCAGCAAAGCGGGGCAGGGGGCTTTATACGAGCAGTACTTC.

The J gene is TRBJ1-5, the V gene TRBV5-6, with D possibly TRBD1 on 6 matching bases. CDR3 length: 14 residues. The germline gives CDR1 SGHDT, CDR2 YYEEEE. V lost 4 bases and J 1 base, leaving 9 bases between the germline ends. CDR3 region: CASSLDRSNQPQHF. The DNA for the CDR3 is TGTGCCAGCAGCCTCGACAGGAGCAATCAGCCCCAGCATTTT.

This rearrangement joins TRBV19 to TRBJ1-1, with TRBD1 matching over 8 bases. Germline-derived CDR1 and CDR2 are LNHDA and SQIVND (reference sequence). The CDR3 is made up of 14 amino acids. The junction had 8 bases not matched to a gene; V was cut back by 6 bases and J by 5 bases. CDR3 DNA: TGTGCCAGTAGGAGGGACAGGTCCGGGACTGAAGCTTTCTTT. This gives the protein CASRRDRSGTEAFF.

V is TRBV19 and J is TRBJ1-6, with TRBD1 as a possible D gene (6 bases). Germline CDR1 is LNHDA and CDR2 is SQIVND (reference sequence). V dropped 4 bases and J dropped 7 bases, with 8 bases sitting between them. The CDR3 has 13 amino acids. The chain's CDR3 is CASSNRANSPLHF. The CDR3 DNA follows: TGTGCCAGTAGTAACAGGGCAAATTCACCCCTCCACTTT.

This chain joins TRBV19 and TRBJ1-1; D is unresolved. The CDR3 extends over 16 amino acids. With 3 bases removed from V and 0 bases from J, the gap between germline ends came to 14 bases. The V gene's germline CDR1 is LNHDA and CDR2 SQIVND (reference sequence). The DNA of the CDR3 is TGTGCCAGTAGTATGATGGTATCCAGACTGAACACTGAAGCTTTCTTT. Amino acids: CASSMMVSRLNTEAFF.

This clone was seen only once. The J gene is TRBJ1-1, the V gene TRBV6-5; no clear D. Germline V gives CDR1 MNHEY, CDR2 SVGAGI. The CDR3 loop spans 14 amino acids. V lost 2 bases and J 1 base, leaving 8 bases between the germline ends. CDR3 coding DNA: TGTGCCAGCAGTTACCTCCGCGGGAACACTGAAGCTTTCTTT. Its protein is CASSYLRGNTEAFF.

CDR3 loop: CASSLWGGFYEQYF. Here the CDR3 DNA reads TGTGCCAGCAGTTTATGGGGCGGTTTCTACGAGCAGTACTTC. The chain is built from TRBV27 and TRBJ2-7, with a tentative D call TRBD1 (5 bases). The CDR3 is 14 residues long. CDR1 MNHEY and CDR2 SMNVEV come from the germline V gene (reference sequence). With 1 base removed from V and 3 bases from J, the gap between germline ends came to 10 bases.

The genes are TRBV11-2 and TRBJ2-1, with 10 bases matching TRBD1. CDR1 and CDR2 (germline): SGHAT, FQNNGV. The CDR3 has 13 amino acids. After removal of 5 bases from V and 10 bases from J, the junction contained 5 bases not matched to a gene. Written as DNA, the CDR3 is TGTGCCAGCAGCCCGGGACAGGGGAGCGAGCAGTTCTTC. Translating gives CASSPGQGSEQFF.

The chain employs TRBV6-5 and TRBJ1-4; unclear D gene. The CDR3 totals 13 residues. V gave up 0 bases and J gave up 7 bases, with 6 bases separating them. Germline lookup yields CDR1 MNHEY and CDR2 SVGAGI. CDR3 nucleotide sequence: TGTGCCAGCAGTTACTCGAAGGGTGAAAAACTGTTTTTT. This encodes CASSYSKGEKLFF.

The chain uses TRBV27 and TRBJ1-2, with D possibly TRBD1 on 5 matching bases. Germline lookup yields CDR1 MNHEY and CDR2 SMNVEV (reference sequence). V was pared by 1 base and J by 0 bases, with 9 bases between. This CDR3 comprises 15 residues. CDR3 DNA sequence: TGTGCCAGCAGTTTATGGGGCAGAACTAACTATGGCTACACCTTC. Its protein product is CASSLWGRTNYGYTF.

This chain's CDR3 is CASSSTGIRGSYEQYF. The CDR3 DNA reads as TGTGCCAGCAGCTCTACAGGGATCCGTGGCTCCTACGAGCAGTACTTC. The J gene is TRBJ2-7, the V gene TRBV7-9; TRBD1 is a possible D gene (6 bases). V dropped 4 bases and J dropped 0 bases, with 16 bases sitting between them. The germline V gene has CDR1 SEHNR and CDR2 FQNEAQ (reference sequence). CDR3 length: 16 amino acids.

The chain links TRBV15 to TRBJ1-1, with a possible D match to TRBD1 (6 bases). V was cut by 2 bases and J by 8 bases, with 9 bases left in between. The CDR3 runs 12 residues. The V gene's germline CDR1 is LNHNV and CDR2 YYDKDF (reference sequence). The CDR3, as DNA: TGTGCCACCAGCAGACGACAGGCAGAAGCTTTCTTT. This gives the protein CATSRRQAEAFF.

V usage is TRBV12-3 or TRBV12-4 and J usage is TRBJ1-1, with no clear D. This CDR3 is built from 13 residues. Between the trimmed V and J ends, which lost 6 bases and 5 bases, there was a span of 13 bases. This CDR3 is CASRSTDLTEAFF. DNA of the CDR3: TGTGCCAGCAGATCGACCGACCTAACTGAAGCTTTCTTT.

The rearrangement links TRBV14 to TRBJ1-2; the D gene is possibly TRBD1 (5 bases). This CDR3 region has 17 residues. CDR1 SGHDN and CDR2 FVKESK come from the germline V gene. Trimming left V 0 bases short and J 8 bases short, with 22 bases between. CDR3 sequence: CASSQELGSRQGGGYTF. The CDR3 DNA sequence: TGTGCCAGCAGCCAAGAATTGGGGTCGCGGCAGGGAGGCGGCTACACCTTC. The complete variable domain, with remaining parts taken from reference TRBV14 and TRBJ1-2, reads EAGVTQFPSHSVIEKGQTVTLRCDPISGHDNLYWYRRVMGKEIKFLLHFVKESKQDESGMPNNRFLAERTGGTYSTLKVQPAELEDSGVYFCASSQELGSRQGGGYTFGSGTRLTVV.

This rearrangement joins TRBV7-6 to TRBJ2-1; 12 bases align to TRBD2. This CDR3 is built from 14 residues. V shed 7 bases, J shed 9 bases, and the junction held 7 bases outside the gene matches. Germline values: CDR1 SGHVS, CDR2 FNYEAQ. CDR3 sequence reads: CASTSGGDVGEQFF. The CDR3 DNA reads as TGTGCCAGCACTAGCGGGGGGGATGTTGGTGAGCAGTTCTTC.

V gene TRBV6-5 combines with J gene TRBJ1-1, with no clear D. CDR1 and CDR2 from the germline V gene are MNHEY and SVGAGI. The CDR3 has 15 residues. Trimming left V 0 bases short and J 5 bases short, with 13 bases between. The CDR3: CASSYSRRGATEAFF. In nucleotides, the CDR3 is TGTGCCAGCAGTTACTCTAGACGGGGAGCGACTGAAGCTTTCTTT.

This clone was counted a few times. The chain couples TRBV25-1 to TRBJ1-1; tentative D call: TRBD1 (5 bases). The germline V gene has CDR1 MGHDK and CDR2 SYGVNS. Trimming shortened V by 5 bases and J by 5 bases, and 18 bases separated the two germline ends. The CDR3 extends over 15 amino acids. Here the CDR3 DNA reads TGTGCCAGCAGTCCTTCGGGAGGGGCAATTACTGAAGCTTTCTTT. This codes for CASSPSGGAITEAFF.

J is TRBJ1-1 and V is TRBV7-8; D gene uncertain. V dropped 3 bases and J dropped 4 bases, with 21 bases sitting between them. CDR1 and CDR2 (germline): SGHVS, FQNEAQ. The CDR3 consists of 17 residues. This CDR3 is CASSLIPEGRVGTEAFF. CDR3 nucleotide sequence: TGTGCCAGCAGCTTGATCCCTGAGGGTAGGGTGGGCACTGAAGCTTTCTTT.

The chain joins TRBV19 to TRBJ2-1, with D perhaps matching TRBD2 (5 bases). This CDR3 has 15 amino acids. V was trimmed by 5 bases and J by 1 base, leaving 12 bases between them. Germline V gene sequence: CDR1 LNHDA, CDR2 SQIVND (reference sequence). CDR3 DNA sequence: TGTGCCAGTAGTCCGGGGATGGGGTCCTACAATGAGCAGTTCTTC. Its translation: CASSPGMGSYNEQFF.

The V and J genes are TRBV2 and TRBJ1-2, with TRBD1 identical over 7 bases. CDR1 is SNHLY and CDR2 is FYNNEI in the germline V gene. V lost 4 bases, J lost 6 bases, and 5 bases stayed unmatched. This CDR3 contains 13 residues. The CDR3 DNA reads TGTGCCAGCAGTGTGACAGGGCGGCATGGCTACACCTTC. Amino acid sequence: CASSVTGRHGYTF.